The clone carrying this T cell receptor beta chain showed up just a few times. The CDR3 has 15 amino acids. V shed 5 bases and J 6 bases; nucleotides not matched to a gene: 11. Germline V gene lookup returns CDR1 LNHDA and CDR2 SQIVND (reference sequence). This entry belongs to a study of early T cells in non-severe SARS-CoV-2 infection. MiXCR, applied by TCRdb to the 5' RACE reads, yields one record per CDR3 protein. The table includes tens of thousands of distinct CDR3 sequences, about 5% detected once. V is TRBV19 and J is TRBJ2-7, with TRBD2 matching over 9 bases. The sequencing input was whole blood. This clonotype originated in an adult who was a healthcare worker with PCR-confirmed SARS-CoV-2 infection or an uninfected control (not recorded which). The CDR3 DNA sequence: TGTGCCAGTAGTGGGTTAGCGGGAGAGAAACCCGAGCAGTACTTC. It specifies CASSGLAGEKPEQYF. The variable domain in full, completed from reference TRBV19 and TRBJ2-7, reads DGGITQSPKYLFRKEGQNVTLSCEQNLNHDAMYWYRQDPGQGLRLIYYSQIVNDFQKGDIAEGYSVSREKKESFPLTVTSAQKNPTAFYLCASSGLAGEKPEQYFGPGTRLTVT.